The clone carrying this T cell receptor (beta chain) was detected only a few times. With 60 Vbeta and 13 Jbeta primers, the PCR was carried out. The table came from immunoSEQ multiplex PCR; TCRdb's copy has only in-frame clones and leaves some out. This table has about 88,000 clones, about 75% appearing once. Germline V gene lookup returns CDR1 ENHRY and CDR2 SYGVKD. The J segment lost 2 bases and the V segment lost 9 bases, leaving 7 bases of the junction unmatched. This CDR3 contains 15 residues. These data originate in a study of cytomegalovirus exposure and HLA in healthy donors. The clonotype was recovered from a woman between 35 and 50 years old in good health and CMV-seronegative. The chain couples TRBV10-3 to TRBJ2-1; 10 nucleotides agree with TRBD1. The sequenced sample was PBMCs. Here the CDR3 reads CAIRTGTGAYNEQFF. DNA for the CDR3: TGTGCCATAAGGACCGGGACAGGGGCCTACAATGAGCAGTTCTTC.